This passage covers 18 T cell receptor beta chains from one sample sequenced in a study of cytomegalovirus exposure and HLA in healthy donors. 60 Vbeta and 13 Jbeta primers were used in PCR. This table comes from immunoSEQ multiplex PCR, and its TCRdb copy is limited to in-frame clones, with some not included. Here the sample spans about 150,000 clones, 75% to 85% being singletons. Sequenced sample: PBMCs. These receptors all stem from a man between 25 and 39 years old in good health and CMV-seropositive.

The chain links TRBV11-1 to TRBJ1-2; D gene ambiguous. CDR3 length equals 19 residues. V lost 3 bases and J lost 8, with 31 bases in between. Per the germline V gene, CDR1 is SGHAT and CDR2 is FQDESV (reference sequence). CDR3 bases: TGTGCCAGCAGCTTTTTGGATGTGAAAACGAGTTGGGCGGGGAGAGGCTACACCTTC. This codes for CASSFLDVKTSWAGRGYTF.

V is TRBV30 and J is TRBJ2-3; 10 bases align to TRBD1. V lost 0 bases to trimming and J lost 1 base; unmatched junction nucleotides: 4. The CDR3 consists of 16 residues. CDR1 and CDR2 (germline): GTSNPN, SVGIG (reference sequence). The CDR3 spells CAWSVGTGARTDTQYF. Written as DNA, the CDR3 is TGTGCCTGGAGTGTTGGGACAGGGGCTCGCACAGATACGCAGTATTTT.

This chain links TRBV6-5 with TRBJ1-5; 10 nucleotides agree with TRBD1. CDR3 length equals 15 residues. Germline trimming cut 6 bases from V and 1 base from J; bases unmatched to any gene: 3. Germline CDR1 reads MNHEY; CDR2 reads SVGAGI. The CDR3 DNA is TGTGCCAGCAGCACGACAGGGGGCAGCAATCAGCCCCAGCATTTT. Translating gives CASSTTGGSNQPQHF.

The V call is TRBV23-1, the J call TRBJ1-5, with D possibly being TRBD1 (6 bases). TRBV23-1 is annotated as an ORF whose role is uncertain. Trimming took off 0 bases at V and 1 base at J, with 22 bases between the two ends. This CDR3 comprises 20 residues. The CDR3 DNA reads TGCGCCAGCAGTCAATCGGGGGGGCGCGAGGGTTTGATAAGCAATCAGCCCCAGCATTTT. Amino acids: CASSQSGGREGLISNQPQHF.

The chain employs TRBV7-2 and TRBJ2-7; D is unclear. There are 13 residues in the CDR3. Germline CDR1 reads SGHTA; CDR2 reads FQGNSA. The V and J ends lost 5 bases and 2 bases respectively, with 10 bases between them. The CDR3 is CASSPRGAYEQYF. CDR3 bases: TGTGCCAGCAGCCCCCGAGGAGCCTACGAGCAGTACTTC.

The table lists this clone with a few counts. This rearrangement joins TRBV5-4 to TRBJ2-7, with 9 nucleotides matching TRBD1. Germline CDR1 is SGHNT and CDR2 is YYREEE (reference sequence). This CDR3 is 18 amino acids long. V shed 4 bases, J shed 2 bases, and the junction held 16 bases outside the gene matches. CDR3 sequence: CASSVGTGKQARTYEQYF. In nucleotides, the CDR3 is TGTGCCAGCAGCGTCGGGACAGGGAAGCAGGCCAGAACCTACGAGCAGTACTTC.

V gene TRBV19 combines with J gene TRBJ1-3; no reliable D call. This CDR3 has 11 amino acids. Trimming took off 6 bases at V and 7 bases at J, with 7 bases between the two ends. Germline CDR1 and CDR2: LNHDA and SQIVND (reference sequence). The CDR3: CASRNGNTIYF. CDR3 bases: TGTGCCAGTAGAAACGGGAACACCATATATTTT.

The rearrangement links TRBV7-3 to TRBJ2-5, with TRBD1 identical over 8 bases. CDR1 is SGHTA, CDR2 FQGTGA, per germline. The V gene end was trimmed by 1 base and the J gene end by 0 bases; junction bases not matched to a gene: 10. This CDR3 has 18 amino acids. CDR3 sequence: CASSLRPGGRGYQETQYF. The CDR3 bases are TGTGCCAGCAGCTTAAGGCCAGGGGGCAGGGGGTACCAAGAGACCCAGTACTTC.

The rearrangement uses TRBV6-6 and TRBJ2-7, with 9 positions matching TRBD1. The J segment lost 7 bases and the V segment lost 5 bases, leaving 9 bases of the junction unmatched. Per the germline V gene, CDR1 is MNHNY and CDR2 is SVGAGI (reference sequence). This CDR3 region has 14 residues. CDR3 sequence: CASSPGTGFGEQYF. CDR3 nucleotides: TGTGCCAGCAGTCCCGGGACAGGGTTCGGGGAGCAGTACTTC.

The chain couples TRBV4-3 to TRBJ1-1; 12 bases agree with TRBD1. The length of the CDR3 is 14 residues. Germline lookup yields CDR1 LGHNA and CDR2 YSLEER. V dropped 10 bases and J dropped 4; count of bases not matched to a gene: 7. The DNA for the CDR3 is TGCGCCACCTGGGGACAGGGGGCGATCACTGAAGCTTTCTTT. Amino acid sequence: CATWGQGAITEAFF.

The chain joins TRBV7-3 to TRBJ2-1; 9 bases are a match to TRBD1. Germline values: CDR1 SGHTA, CDR2 FQGTGA. J gave up 6 bases and V 2 bases, and 11 bases lay outside the gene matches. CDR3 size: 17 residues. The CDR3 is CASSLATGQGESNEQFF. The DNA of the CDR3 is TGTGCCAGCAGCTTAGCGACGGGACAGGGAGAATCCAATGAGCAGTTCTTC.

The chain uses TRBV30 and TRBJ1-5; D unclear. The CDR3 length is 13 residues. Between the trimmed V and J ends, which lost 1 base and 7 bases, there was a span of 11 bases. Germline CDR1 and CDR2: GTSNPN and SVGIG (reference sequence). The CDR3 region has the DNA TGTGCCTGGAGTGGATCAGAAGTGCAGCCCCAGCATTTT. Translation: CAWSGSEVQPQHF.

As concerns this clone: In this CDR3 the conserved last residue, phenylalanine or tryptophan, is missing, so a read error is likely. The CDR3 protein is CASSYSIAANYGYTL. In nucleotides, the CDR3 is TGTGCCAGCAGTTACTCGATAGCAGCTAACTATGGCTACACCCTC. This sequence joins TRBV6-6 and TRBJ1-2, with D unclear. Trimming took 0 bases from V and 0 from J, leaving 8 bases between them. Per germline, CDR1 MNHNY and CDR2 SVGAGI (reference sequence). The length of the CDR3 is 15 residues.

J is TRBJ1-5 and V is TRBV19, with 7 nucleotides matching TRBD1. With 3 bases clipped from V and 4 bases from J, the junction kept 3 bases outside the gene matches. This CDR3 is 14 amino acids long. Germline assignment: CDR1 LNHDA and CDR2 SQIVND (reference sequence). CDR3 loop: CASSIGTVNQPQHF. CDR3 DNA: TGTGCCAGTAGTATCGGGACAGTTAATCAGCCCCAGCATTTT. Full variable domain (remainder filled in from reference TRBV19 and TRBJ1-5): DGGITQSPKYLFRKEGQNVTLSCEQNLNHDAMYWYRQDPGQGLRLIYYSQIVNDFQKGDIAEGYSVSREKKESFPLTVTSAQKNPTAFYLCASSIGTVNQPQHFGDGTRLSIL.

V is TRBV5-1 and J is TRBJ1-1; 8 nucleotides align to TRBD1. From germline, CDR1 is SGHRS and CDR2 YFSETQ. Unmatched junction bases numbered 3, after V lost 5 bases and J lost 0 bases. The CDR3 has 14 amino acids. CDR3 in DNA: TGCGCCAGCAGGGAACAGGGGGTGAACACTGAAGCTTTCTTT. Amino acids: CASREQGVNTEAFF.

This clone was found a few times. This sequence joins TRBV4-3 and TRBJ2-1; TRBD2 aligns across 10 bases. This CDR3 is built from 15 residues. Germline V CDR1 and CDR2: LGHNA, YSLEER. The V gene end was trimmed by 0 bases and the J gene end by 6 bases; junction bases not matched to a gene: 2. CDR3 DNA sequence: TGCGCCAGCAGCCAAGATAAGCGGGGGGGCAATGAGCAGTTCTTC. It encodes CASSQDKRGGNEQFF.

A few counts support this clone. The V call is TRBV29-1, the J call TRBJ2-7; D is perhaps TRBD1 (5 bases). Per the germline V gene, CDR1 is SQVTM and CDR2 is ANQGSEA. Trimming shortened V by 3 bases and J by 6 bases, and 15 bases separated the two germline ends. The CDR3 contains 13 residues. CDR3 DNA sequence: TGCAGCGTTGACCTGACAGTCCACGGCGAGCAGTACTTC. Its translation is CSVDLTVHGEQYF.

This chain connects TRBV11-2 to TRBJ1-1, with D perhaps TRBD1 (5 bases). This CDR3 has 13 amino acids. The germline CDR1 and CDR2 sequences are SGHAT and FQNNGV. V was cut by 0 bases and J by 7 bases, with 9 bases left in between. For the CDR3, the DNA is TGTGCCAGCAGCTTAGATCGGCAGGGTGAAGCTTTCTTT. Translated, it gives CASSLDRQGEAFF.